The sequence of this T cell receptor beta chain was determined in a study of radiotherapy plus CTLA-4 blockade in lung cancer. This clone was counted between two and nine times. Repertoires were generated with immunoSEQ multiplex PCR, while TCRdb's copy carries only in-frame clones and drops some. The profile shows about 88,000 clones, about two thirds of them singletons. The CDR3 length is 18 residues. Germline V CDR1 and CDR2: MNHNS, SASEGT. V shed 2 bases and J shed 4 bases, with 24 bases lying between them. CTLA-4 blockade with ipilimumab, together with focal radiation, was given to patients with chemo-refractory metastatic non-small-cell lung cancer.

The chain couples TRBV6-1 to TRBJ2-7; D gene ambiguous. The sequence came from a human donor with non-small cell lung cancer that progressed on radiotherapy plus ipilimumab. The specimen was peripheral blood, collected from a patient treated with radiotherapy plus ipilimumab. The chain's CDR3 is CASSERFPETRLGYEQYF. The CDR3 DNA reads as TGTGCCAGCAGTGAAAGGTTCCCCGAGACCCGGTTGGGTTACGAGCAGTACTTC.